Included here is one TCR beta chain sequence, with context. The antigen remains unidentified. The sample originates from a study of cytomegalovirus exposure and HLA in healthy donors. The wider study: Most donors, roughly 82% of more than 300 genotyped, fell in the Caucasian-associated ancestry cluster. Overall study findings and caveats: In vitro assays verified that a few CMV-associated chains recognized CMV antigens specifically. Most of the TCR beta V segments (in an earlier analysis) were productive either about 90% or about 30% of the time. In a later analysis, V- and J-gene trimming of beta chains associated with a DCLRE1C missense variant, replicated independently.

The CDR3 is made up of 16 amino acids. Germline V gene data show CDR1 as MNHEY and CDR2 as SMNVEV (reference sequence). Trimming cost V 2 bases and J 4 bases; bases outside gene matches: 7. The primer mix had 60 Vbeta and 13 Jbeta primers. Sequencing used immunoSEQ multiplex PCR; TCRdb keeps in-frame clones, though not all of them. Among about 78,000 clones listed, around 80% were seen once. Input material: PBMCs. This sequence was found in a male donor in good health and CMV-seronegative. The rearrangement joins TRBV27 to TRBJ2-3, with 9 bases aligning to TRBD1. The CDR3 DNA reads as TGTGCCAGCAGTTTAGGTTGGACAGGGGTTGCAGATACGCAGTATTTT. Translation: CASSLGWTGVADTQYF.